This T cell receptor beta chain appears in the sequencing data of a study of shared clonotypes between healthy human individuals. At the level of the study: Researchers drew samples from a couple of women and a few men aged 18 to 49.

Regarding this clone: Antigen specificity is unknown.

Investigators spread the genomic DNA of each subset evenly over several immunoSEQ plates. Only in-frame clones appear in the TCRdb table, and some are missing; sequencing was by immunoSEQ multiplex PCR. The sample carries 2 million to 2.5 million clones, approximately 94% recorded once. V shed 3 bases and J shed 0 bases, with 11 bases lying between them. Germline-derived CDR1 and CDR2 are MDHEN and SYDVKM. The CDR3 sequence is 15 residues long. Findings and limits, study-wide: Rarefaction showed sorted-subset sequencing was incomplete despite large depth. Among several donors, approximately 5% of naive CD4 clonotypes were found in common.

In the naive CD8 group, cells lacked CD45RO and were positively selected for CCR7, so terminally differentiated effector memory CD45RA+ cells were left out. The chain couples TRBV28 to TRBJ1-1; D uncertain. The material sequenced was naive CD8+ T cells from PBMCs. This receptor was taken from a man younger than 30 in good health. Some clones in this sample may be carry-over from other donors' samples. Written as DNA, the CDR3 is TGTGCCAGCAGTTTTTTGGGTTACATGAACACTGAAGCTTTCTTT. Translating gives CASSFLGYMNTEAFF.